This T cell receptor (beta chain) was retrieved from a study of blood T cell repertoires in COVID-19. Study-level information: COVID-19 samples, acute and convalescent, were from the United States, Italy and Spain.

Assay: immunoSEQ multiplex PCR; the TCRdb copy retains only in-frame clones and omits some. The data contain about 160,000 clones, roughly 93% of them singletons. Germline CDR1 reads ENHRY; CDR2 reads SYGVKD. The CDR3 contains 14 residues. V was shortened by 5 bases and J by 2 bases, with 12 bases between the two germline ends. The receptor was isolated from a man aged 18 to 35 with acute or convalescent COVID-19. Sequences were obtained from peripheral blood. The V call is TRBV10-3, the J call TRBJ2-5; tentatively, D is TRBD1 (6 bases). The CDR3 loop is CAISFNRAQETQYF. CDR3 coding DNA: TGTGCCATCAGTTTTAACAGGGCTCAAGAGACCCAGTACTTC.